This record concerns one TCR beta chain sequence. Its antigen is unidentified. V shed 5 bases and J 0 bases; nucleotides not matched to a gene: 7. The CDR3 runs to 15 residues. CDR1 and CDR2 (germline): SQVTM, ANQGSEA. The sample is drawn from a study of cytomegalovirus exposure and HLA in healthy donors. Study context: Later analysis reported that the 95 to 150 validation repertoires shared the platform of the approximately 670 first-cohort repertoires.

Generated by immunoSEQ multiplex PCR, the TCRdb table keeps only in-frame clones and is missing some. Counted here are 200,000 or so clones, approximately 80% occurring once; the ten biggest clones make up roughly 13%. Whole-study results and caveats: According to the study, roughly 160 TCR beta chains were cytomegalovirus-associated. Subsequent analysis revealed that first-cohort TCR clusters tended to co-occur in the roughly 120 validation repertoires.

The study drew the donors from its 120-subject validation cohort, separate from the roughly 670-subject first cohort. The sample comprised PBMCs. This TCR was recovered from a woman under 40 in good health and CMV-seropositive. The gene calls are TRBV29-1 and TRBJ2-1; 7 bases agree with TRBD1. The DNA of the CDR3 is TGCAGCGTTCCCACAGGGGCCAGCTCCTACAATGAGCAGTTCTTC. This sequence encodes CSVPTGASSYNEQFF.